The 4 T cell receptor beta chains below all came from one sample that was sequenced in a study of regulatory T cells in long-lasting Graves disease. Time point described: newly diagnosed GD, antithyroid drugs for less than 3 months. The TCR library was made from RNA that had been extracted from PBMCs in TRIzol. Both iRepertoire HTBI primers and Arm-PCR of CDR3 regions were used to build the TCR beta libraries. TCRdb reprocessed the multiplex PCR reads via MiXCR and lists one record per CDR3 protein. The sample has some 350,000 distinct CDR3 sequences, roughly 15% seen once. These data were also reused for a study on T cells in Graves' hyperthyroidism and ophthalmopathy.

The sequences come from peripheral blood mononuclear cells (PBMCs), collected at new diagnosis, from a patient treated with antithyroid drugs. The receptors were sampled from a young woman with Graves disease.

This clonotype was seen ten or more times. The chain carries TRBV5-1 and TRBJ2-1; perhaps D is TRBD1 or TRBD2 (5 bases each). Trimming pared 4 bases from V and 4 bases from J, leaving 24 bases between. This CDR3 comprises 18 residues. CDR1 is SGHRS and CDR2 is YFSETQ in the germline V gene. The CDR3 reads CASSRGSATRLNYNEQFF. CDR3 DNA sequence: TGCGCCAGCAGCCGGGGCTCGGCTACACGACTGAATTACAATGAGCAGTTCTTC.

This clonotype was detected a few times. The genes are TRBV18 and TRBJ2-5, with 10 bases lining up with TRBD1. This CDR3 contains 14 residues. Per the germline V gene, CDR1 is KGHSH and CDR2 is LQKENI. The J segment lost 6 bases and the V segment lost 6 bases, leaving 7 bases of the junction unmatched. The CDR3 sequence: CASSPGTGEKTQYF. DNA for the CDR3: TGTGCCAGCTCCCCCGGGACAGGGGAGAAGACCCAGTACTTC.

This sequence joins TRBV4-2 and TRBJ1-5; TRBD1 aligns across 7 bases. CDR3 length: 16 amino acids. CDR1 is LGHNA, CDR2 YNFKEQ, per germline. Trimming at V came to 4 bases and at J to 3 bases, leaving 9 bases not matched to a gene. The CDR3 is CASSPRQGTFNQPQHF. In DNA, the CDR3 is TGTGCCAGCAGCCCCAGACAGGGAACCTTCAATCAGCCCCAGCATTTT.

Regarding this clonotype: A much more abundant neighbour one base away suggests this may be a read error. The V call is TRBV7-9, the J call TRBJ2-1; D remains unclear. From germline, CDR1 is SEHNR and CDR2 FQNEAQ (reference sequence). The CDR3 contains 17 residues. CDR3 amino acids: CASSLVRPESSYNELFF. The CDR3 coding sequence is TGTGCCAGCAGCTTAGTTAGGCCAGAGAGCTCCTACAATGAGCTGTTCTTC.